These 26 T cell receptor beta chains came from one sample sequenced in a study of vaccination effects on CD4 cells after COVID-19. Their target antigens are unknown. The method was immunoSEQ multiplex PCR; TCRdb's version includes in-frame clones alone and lacks a portion of them. The table shows around 71,000 clones, with approximately 70% occurring only once. Peptide-pool stimulation followed by sequencing identified expanded antigen-specific CD4+ clonotypes in the ViraFEST assay. Isolation of CD4+ T cells took place after ten to eleven days of culture. Prior SARS-CoV-2 infection was absent in the vaccine recipients, as shown by negative nucleocapsid antibodies. This sample comprised CD4+ T cells from PBMCs cultured with HCoV-OC43 spike peptides, obtained before COVID-19 vaccination. Noted subset: HCoV-OC43 spike overlapping peptide pool stimulation. The receptors originated from a human donor who received a COVID-19 vaccine.

V gene TRBV7-2 combines with J gene TRBJ2-5; a weak D match, TRBD2 (7 bases). Germline CDR1 is SGHTA and CDR2 is FQGNSA. CDR3 length: 15 residues. The V end lost 2 bases, the J end lost 1 base, and 11 bases lay between the germline ends. CDR3 region: CASSLYAGAQETQYF. CDR3 nucleotides: TGTGCCAGCAGCTTATACGCGGGGGCCCAAGAGACCCAGTACTTC.

The chain couples TRBV2 to TRBJ2-7; D unclear. CDR1 and CDR2 from the germline V gene are SNHLY and FYNNEI. The V end was cut by 6 bases, the J end by 3 bases, with 3 bases between. The CDR3 covers 10 residues. CDR3 nucleotide sequence: TGTGCCAGCAGAAACTACGAGCAGTACGTC. This gives the protein CASRNYEQYV.

This chain links TRBV7-2 with TRBJ2-3; D may be TRBD2 (7 bases). Germline V CDR1 and CDR2: SGHTA, FQGNSA. CDR3 length: 17 amino acids. The V and J ends lost 5 bases and 4 bases respectively, with 22 bases between them. This CDR3 is CASSPGAGRGDADTQYF. The DNA of the CDR3 is TGTGCCAGCAGCCCGGGGGCGGGTCGGGGGGACGCAGATACGCAGTATTTT. The variable domain in full, completed from reference TRBV7-2 and TRBJ2-3, reads GAGVSQSPSNKVTEKGKDVELRCDPISGHTALYWYRQSLGQGLEFLIYFQGNSAPDKSGLPSDRFSAERTGGSVSTLTIQRTQQEDSAVYLCASSPGAGRGDADTQYFGPGTRLTVL.

This chain connects TRBV5-6 to TRBJ1-5, with 8 positions matching TRBD1. CDR1 and CDR2 (germline): SGHDT, YYEEEE. The CDR3 loop spans 15 amino acids. The ends lost 4 bases at V and 0 bases at J; junction bases unmatched: 3. CDR3 sequence: CASSPGTGSNQPQHF. In DNA, the CDR3 is TGTGCCAGCAGCCCTGGGACAGGTAGCAATCAGCCCCAGCATTTT.

V and J are TRBV18 and TRBJ2-1; 8 positions match TRBD2. Unmatched junction bases numbered 14, after V lost 3 bases and J lost 7 bases. Germline CDR1 reads KGHSH; CDR2 reads LQKENI. This CDR3 region has 17 residues. The CDR3 DNA follows: TGTGCCAGCTCACCTCGCGCCGGGGGGGGCCGTTGGAATGAGCAGTTCTTC. This codes for CASSPRAGGGRWNEQFF.

This clone appeared a few times. The chain is built from TRBV12-2 and TRBJ1-3. TRBV12-2 is labeled a pseudogene. The CDR3 is 17 residues long. The CDR3 nucleotides read TGTGCAAGTCGCTTAGGCCCGACTAAAAACTCTGGAAACACCATATATTTT. Residues: CASRLGPTKNSGNTIYF.

This clone was found a few times. The V call is TRBV7-5, the J call TRBJ1-1. TRBV7-5 is a listed pseudogene. The CDR3 has 12 residues. CDR3 nucleotide sequence: TGTGCCAGAACCCTTAAGAACACTGAAGCTTTCTTT. Its protein is CARTLKNTEAFF.

V is TRBV3-1 (or the pseudogene TRBV3-2) and J is TRBJ2-5; D is uncertain. The V end was cut by 4 bases, the J end by 4 bases, with 13 bases between. The CDR3 spans 14 residues. Per the germline V gene, CDR1 is LGHDT and CDR2 is YNNKEL (reference sequence). The CDR3, as DNA: TGTGCCAGCAGCCCTTCTTCCAGTGCAGAGACCCAGTACTTC. It specifies CASSPSSSAETQYF.

This chain connects TRBV5-1 to TRBJ1-2, with TRBD1 as a possible D gene (5 bases). The CDR3 is 15 residues long. From germline, CDR1 is SGHRS and CDR2 YFSETQ. V lost 0 bases, J lost 3 bases, and 12 bases lay in between. The CDR3 sequence is CASSLAQGLDYGYTF. In DNA form, the CDR3 reads TGCGCCAGCAGCTTGGCCCAGGGCCTTGACTATGGCTACACCTTC.

The chain combines TRBV11-2 with TRBJ2-6; the D gene is possibly TRBD2 (5 bases). Trimming removed 1 base at V and 4 bases at J, with 11 bases between. CDR1 is SGHAT and CDR2 is FQNNGV in the germline V gene. There are 16 residues in the CDR3. As DNA, the CDR3 is TGTGCCAGCAGCTTAGTGGGCGGGTCAGGGGCCAACGTCCTGACTTTC. It specifies CASSLVGGSGANVLTF. The full variable domain, completed using reference TRBV11-2 and TRBJ2-6, is EAGVAQSPRYKIIEKRQSVAFWCNPISGHATLYWYQQILGQGPKLLIQFQNNGVVDDSQLPKDRFSAERLKGVDSTLKIQPAKLEDSAVYLCASSLVGGSGANVLTFGAGSRLTVL.

The V and J genes are TRBV24-1 and TRBJ2-1, with TRBD1 matching 7 bases. Looked up from germline, CDR1 is KGHDR and CDR2 is SFDVKD. The CDR3 contains 16 residues. V was clipped by 3 bases and J by 4 bases; unmatched bases: 8. CDR3 in DNA: TGTGCCACCAGTGATGCTACCGGGACAGAGTACAATGAGCAGTTCTTC. As protein: CATSDATGTEYNEQFF.

This clone was counted between two and nine times. The chain is built from TRBV2 and TRBJ2-2, with D possibly matching TRBD1 (5 bases). Between the trimmed V and J ends, which lost 6 bases and 5 bases, there was a span of 10 bases. The CDR3 spans 13 residues. Germline lookup yields CDR1 SNHLY and CDR2 FYNNEI. CDR3 DNA: TGTGCCAGCAGCAGGGTACAAACCGGGGAGCTGTTTTTT. Translation: CASSRVQTGELFF.

The chain uses TRBV6-1 and TRBJ2-7; maybe TRBD1 (6 bases). V was trimmed by 2 bases and J by 5 bases, leaving 25 bases between them. This CDR3 spans 18 amino acids. CDR1 is MNHNS, CDR2 SASEGT, per germline. CDR3 protein: CASSEPQFWRLAGDEQYV. The CDR3 DNA reads TGTGCCAGCAGTGAACCCCAGTTTTGGCGTTTAGCAGGGGACGAGCAGTACGTC.

The rearrangement joins TRBV9 to TRBJ2-1; no definite D call. V lost 0 bases, J lost 10 bases, and 8 bases lay in between. Germline V lookup: CDR1 SGDLS, CDR2 YYNGEE. The CDR3 runs 12 residues. CDR3 loop: CASSVGTGEQFF. Here the CDR3 DNA reads TGTGCCAGCAGCGTAGGCACGGGCGAGCAGTTCTTC.

The gene calls are TRBV5-5 and TRBJ2-7; 8 bases are shared with TRBD2. Per the germline V gene, CDR1 is SGHKS and CDR2 is YYEKEE (reference sequence). The CDR3 consists of 14 residues. Trimming at V came to 0 bases and at J to 3 bases, leaving 2 bases not matched to a gene. The CDR3 DNA reads TGTGCCAGCAGCTTGGTCCTAGCGGGCTACGAGCAGTACGTC. Its protein is CASSLVLAGYEQYV.

This clone was seen a few times. The chain has TRBV2 and TRBJ2-2; maybe TRBD2 (7 bases). This CDR3 is 15 amino acids long. Germline V gives CDR1 SNHLY, CDR2 FYNNEI. The V end was cut by 4 bases, the J end by 4 bases, with 13 bases between. CDR3 nucleotides: TGTGCCAGCAGTGTTAACAGGGAGGGCACCGGGGAGCTGTTTTTT. Protein: CASSVNREGTGELFF.

The chain links TRBV5-6 to TRBJ2-7; TRBD1 matches at 8 bases. Trimming removed 3 bases from V and 7 bases from J; junction bases left unmatched: 6. CDR1 is SGHDT, CDR2 YYEEEE, per germline. The CDR3 length is 13 residues. CDR3 residues: CASSWQGAREQYV. The DNA for the CDR3 is TGTGCCAGCAGCTGGCAGGGGGCGCGGGAGCAGTACGTC.

The rearrangement joins TRBV21-1 to TRBJ1-2; TRBD1 was called by the table and not checked on the DNA. TRBV21-1 constitutes a pseudogene. This CDR3 spans 13 amino acids. The CDR3 nucleotides read TGTGCCAGCAGCAAAGTTAGCAGGGATGGCTACACCTTC. As protein: CASSKVSRDGYTF.

Only a few counts were recorded for this clone. The gene calls are TRBV28 and TRBJ1-5; D is ambiguous. Trimming removed 2 bases from V and 9 bases from J, with 14 bases in between. CDR1 MDHEN and CDR2 SYDVKM come from the germline V gene. This CDR3 comprises 14 residues. The CDR3 DNA is TGTGCCAGCAGTTTAACCACAGATCTCTGGCCCCAGCATTTT. Amino acids: CASSLTTDLWPQHF. Looking up the rest from reference TRBV28 and TRBJ1-5 gives the full variable domain: DVKVTQSSRYLVKRTGEKVFLECVQDMDHENMFWYRQDPGLGLRLIYFSYDVKMKEKGDIPEGYSVSREKKERFSLILESASTNQTSMYLCASSLTTDLWPQHFGDGTRLSIL.

The chain employs TRBV19 and TRBJ1-5, with unresolved D. CDR3 length equals 13 residues. Germline loops: CDR1 LNHDA, CDR2 SQIVND (reference sequence). The V gene lost 6 bases and the J gene lost 11 bases, with 17 bases spanning the gap. CDR3 nucleotides: TGTGCCAGTAGCCCCGGGTCTATAGCGGCCCAGCATTTT. It yields the protein CASSPGSIAAQHF.

The CDR3, as DNA: TGTGCCATCCAAGGCGGGAACAATGAGCAGTTCTTC. It codes for CAIQGGNNEQFF. The genes are TRBV10-3 and TRBJ2-1, with D tentatively TRBD2 (6 bases). The CDR3 loop spans 12 amino acids. Trimming pared 8 bases from V and 5 bases from J, leaving 10 bases between. Germline CDR1 ENHRY, CDR2 SYGVKD.

V usage is TRBV9 and J usage is TRBJ1-3, with 8 bases lining up with TRBD1. CDR1 and CDR2 (germline): SGDLS, YYNGEE. The CDR3 extends over 15 amino acids. V lost 3 bases, J lost 0 bases, and 2 bases stayed unmatched. The CDR3 is CASSAQGASGNTIYF. The CDR3 DNA is TGTGCCAGCAGCGCCCAGGGGGCCTCTGGAAACACCATATATTTT. The full variable domain, its missing parts supplied by reference TRBV9 and TRBJ1-3, is DSGVTQTPKHLITATGQRVTLRCSPRSGDLSVYWYQQSLDQGLQFLIQYYNGEERAKGNILERFSAQQFPDLHSELNLSSLELGDSALYFCASSAQGASGNTIYFGEGSWLTVV.

The chain uses TRBV4-2 and TRBJ1-3; D may be TRBD1 (5 bases). V was clipped by 2 bases and J by 8 bases, with 19 bases between them. The germline CDR1 and CDR2 sequences are LGHNA and YNFKEQ. CDR3 length: 16 residues. The CDR3 region has the DNA TGTGCCAGCAGCCAATTTAGCGGGGCGCAGGGTGACACCATATATTTT. It codes for CASSQFSGAQGDTIYF.

This clone came up a few times. The gene calls are TRBV9 and TRBJ1-6; D unclear. Germline assignment: CDR1 SGDLS and CDR2 YYNGEE. This CDR3 has 14 amino acids. V lost 3 bases to trimming and J lost 7 bases, with 11 bases between them. The CDR3 sequence is CASSARKGNSPLHF. The CDR3 DNA sequence: TGTGCCAGCAGCGCCCGTAAGGGAAATTCACCCCTCCACTTT. Using reference TRBV9 and TRBJ1-6 for the parts outside the CDR3, the full variable domain is DSGVTQTPKHLITATGQRVTLRCSPRSGDLSVYWYQQSLDQGLQFLIQYYNGEERAKGNILERFSAQQFPDLHSELNLSSLELGDSALYFCASSARKGNSPLHFGNGTRLTVT.

This clone was counted between two and nine times. The rearrangement links TRBV28 to TRBJ1-5; D perhaps matches TRBD1 (5 bases). V was shortened by 5 bases and J by 5 bases, with 13 bases between the two germline ends. CDR3 size: 14 residues. CDR1 and CDR2 (germline): MDHEN, SYDVKM. The CDR3 DNA reads as TGTGCCAGCAGTACCTACAGGAGCGATCAGCCCCAGCATTTT. It is translated as CASSTYRSDQPQHF.

The rearrangement joins TRBV19 to TRBJ1-3; D is unclear. This CDR3 has 15 amino acids. Trimming stripped 10 bases from V and 3 bases from J, with 19 bases between. The germline CDR1 and CDR2 sequences are LNHDA and SQIVND (reference sequence). As DNA, the CDR3 is TGTGCCACCGACAATCGGGCTGCTCGTGGAAACACCATATATTTT. It specifies CATDNRAARGNTIYF.